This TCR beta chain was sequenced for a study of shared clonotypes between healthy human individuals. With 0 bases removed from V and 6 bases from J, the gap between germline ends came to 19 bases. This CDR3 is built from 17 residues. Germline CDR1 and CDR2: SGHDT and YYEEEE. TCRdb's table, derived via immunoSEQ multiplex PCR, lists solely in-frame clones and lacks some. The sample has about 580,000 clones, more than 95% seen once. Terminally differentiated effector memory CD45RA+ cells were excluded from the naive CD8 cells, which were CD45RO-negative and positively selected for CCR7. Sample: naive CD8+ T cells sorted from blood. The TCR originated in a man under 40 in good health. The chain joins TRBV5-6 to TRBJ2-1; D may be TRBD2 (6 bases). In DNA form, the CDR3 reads TGTGCCAGCAGCTTGGCCCCGGGGGTCTTAAATCGCAATGAGCAGTTCTTC. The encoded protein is CASSLAPGVLNRNEQFF.